The 6 T cell receptor beta chains reported below all come from one sample, sequenced in a study of cytomegalovirus exposure and HLA in healthy donors. The protocol was immunoSEQ multiplex PCR, while the TCRdb copy is restricted to in-frame clones and leaves out a portion. This sample carries approximately 58,000 clones, 75% to 95% of them seen once, and the ten largest clones take around 2.2%. The specimen sequenced was PBMCs. These receptors all stem from a woman aged 30 to 39 in good health and CMV-seronegative.

The chain employs TRBV28 and TRBJ1-3, with D possibly matching TRBD1 (6 bases). The CDR3 has 15 amino acids. Germline lookup yields CDR1 MDHEN and CDR2 SYDVKM. Trimming took off 8 bases at V and 4 bases at J, with 18 bases between the two ends. The CDR3: CASVGGLFLGNTIYF. CDR3 sequence (DNA): TGTGCCAGCGTCGGGGGGCTATTTTTGGGAAACACCATATATTTT.

J is TRBJ2-5 and V is TRBV28, with 10 bases fitting TRBD1. Germline V CDR1 and CDR2: MDHEN, SYDVKM. The V and J ends lost 3 bases and 4 bases, in that order; junction bases with no gene match: 5. The CDR3 totals 15 residues. CDR3 protein: CASSFRGQGGETQYF. In DNA form, the CDR3 reads TGTGCCAGCAGTTTCCGTGGACAGGGGGGAGAGACCCAGTACTTC.

V and J are TRBV9 and TRBJ2-2; D is possibly TRBD1 (6 bases). The CDR3 totals 14 residues. Deletions cut 4 bases from V and 6 bases from J, with 13 bases between. Germline CDR1 is SGDLS and CDR2 is YYNGEE. The CDR3 region has the DNA TGTGCCAGCAGCCCCCCAGGGGCGGCCGGGGAGCTGTTTTTT. Protein sequence: CASSPPGAAGELFF.

V is TRBV5-6 and J is TRBJ2-1; 7 nucleotides agree with TRBD2. Germline CDR1 is SGHDT and CDR2 is YYEEEE. The V gene end was trimmed by 3 bases and the J gene end by 8 bases; junction bases not matched to a gene: 8. The CDR3 length is 14 residues. The DNA of the CDR3 is TGTGCCAGCAGCTCGGGACTAAAGCGACATGAGCAGTTCTTC. As protein: CASSSGLKRHEQFF.

This chain joins TRBV18 and TRBJ2-5, with D uncertain. Germline assignment: CDR1 KGHSH and CDR2 LQKENI. Trimming took 3 bases from V and 2 from J, leaving 7 bases between them. The CDR3 sequence is 13 residues long. The CDR3 region has the DNA TGTGCCAGCTCACCCCAACAACAAGAGACCCAGTACTTC. Translating it yields CASSPQQQETQYF.

J is TRBJ2-1 and V is TRBV1; whether TRBD2, the table's D call, matches the DNA was not checked. TRBV1 corresponds to a pseudogene. CDR3 length: 14 amino acids. CDR3 sequence: CTREGGLPVYEQFF. CDR3 coding DNA: TGCACCAGGGAAGGCGGGTTACCCGTCTATGAGCAGTTCTTC.